This entry lists 11 T cell receptor beta chains sequenced from one sample in a study of blood T cell repertoires in COVID-19. Assay used: immunoSEQ multiplex PCR; TCRdb lists only in-frame clones, some missing. The profile covers about 100,000 clones, with around four fifths appearing a single time and 10% to 15% taken by the ten largest. Sequencing input: peripheral blood. The source is a man aged 45-60 years with active or convalescent COVID-19.

The V gene is TRBV10-1, the J gene TRBJ2-7, with 7 positions matching TRBD1. The CDR3 consists of 14 residues. Germline V gives CDR1 WNHNN, CDR2 SYGVQD (reference sequence). Trimming took 2 bases from V and 2 from J; bases not matched to a gene: 3. The DNA of the CDR3 is TGCGCCAGCAGTGAGGGGACAGCGACCTACGAGCAGTACTTC. Translating it yields CASSEGTATYEQYF.

This rearrangement joins TRBV11-3 to TRBJ2-7; 9 bases fit TRBD2. Germline CDR1 is SGHNT and CDR2 is YENEEA. The CDR3 runs to 14 residues. Trimming at V came to 10 bases and at J to 5 bases, leaving 12 bases not matched to a gene. As DNA, the CDR3 is TGTGCCACCGGCATTAGCGGGAGCAGGAACGAGCAGTACTTC. This translates into CATGISGSRNEQYF. The entire variable domain, with the rest obtained from reference TRBV11-3 and TRBJ2-7, is as follows: EAGVVQSPRYKIIEKKQPVAFWCNPISGHNTLYWYLQNLGQGPELLIRYENEEAVDDSQLPKDRFSAERLKGVDSTLKIQPAELGDSAVYLCATGISGSRNEQYFGPGTRLTVT.

In DNA form, the CDR3 reads TGTGCCTTGGGGGGGGGACTAGCGGTACAAGAGACCCAGTACTTC. Translation: CALGGGLAVQETQYF. The rearrangement joins TRBV6-5 to TRBJ2-5, with 11 nucleotides matching TRBD2. CDR3 length equals 15 residues. Germline CDR1 reads MNHEY; CDR2 reads SVGAGI. Trimming took 11 bases from V and 2 from J; bases not matched to a gene: 10.

The rearrangement links TRBV10-3 to TRBJ1-2; the match to TRBD1 covers 8 bases. The CDR3 runs to 14 residues. V dropped 4 bases and J dropped 4; count of bases not matched to a gene: 5. Germline V gene sequence: CDR1 ENHRY, CDR2 SYGVKD. The CDR3 loop reads CAISGDRGSYGYTF. The CDR3 DNA sequence: TGTGCCATCAGTGGAGACAGGGGAAGCTATGGCTACACCTTC.

The chain couples TRBV6-5 to TRBJ1-3; no definite D call. V shed 5 bases and J shed 2 bases, with 10 bases lying between them. The length of the CDR3 is 14 residues. Looked up from germline, CDR1 is MNHEY and CDR2 is SVGAGI. Written as DNA, the CDR3 is TGTGCCAGCAGTCCAGGATACACTGGAAACACCATATATTTT. This encodes CASSPGYTGNTIYF.

With regard to this clone: Other DNA sequences in this sample translate to the same CDR3. This chain links TRBV2 with TRBJ1-2, with TRBD1 matching over 7 bases. Per germline, CDR1 SNHLY and CDR2 FYNNEI. The CDR3 spans 13 residues. Trimming cost V 5 bases and J 2 bases; bases outside gene matches: 2. DNA of the CDR3: TGTGCCAGCAGTCCACAGGGGAACTATGGCTACACCTTC. This gives the protein CASSPQGNYGYTF.

The V and J genes are TRBV7-3 and TRBJ2-3; weak D call: TRBD1 (6 bases). Germline V CDR1 and CDR2: SGHTA, FQGTGA. This CDR3 has 11 amino acids. Deletions cut 8 bases from V and 8 bases from J, with 11 bases between. Written as DNA, the CDR3 is TGTGCCAGCTCTCAAGGGGGTACGCAGTATTTT. This codes for CASSQGGTQYF. Full variable domain (remainder filled in from reference TRBV7-3 and TRBJ2-3): GAGVSQTPSNKVTEKGKYVELRCDPISGHTALYWYRQSLGQGPEFLIYFQGTGAADDSGLPNDRFFAVRPEGSVSTLKIQRTERGDSAVYLCASSQGGTQYFGPGTRLTVL.

This clone was counted a single time. The genes are TRBV10-3 and TRBJ1-4; D possibly corresponds to TRBD1 (6 bases). The CDR3 loop spans 15 amino acids. V was clipped by 0 bases and J by 5 bases, with 10 bases between them. The germline CDR1 and CDR2 sequences are ENHRY and SYGVKD. The CDR3 region has the DNA TGTGCCATCAGTGAGTCACAGGGCCCAAATGAAAAACTGTTTTTT. This encodes CAISESQGPNEKLFF.

The chain uses TRBV11-2 and TRBJ1-2; no clear D. Germline lookup yields CDR1 SGHAT and CDR2 FQNNGV. V lost 4 bases to trimming and J lost 2 bases, with 11 bases between them. This CDR3 spans 14 amino acids. CDR3 residues: CASSSREVNYGYTF. CDR3 DNA sequence: TGTGCCAGCAGCTCAAGGGAGGTAAACTATGGCTACACCTTC.

In this sample, this clone turned up a few times. The V call is TRBV6-6, the J call TRBJ1-6, with 9 bases lining up with TRBD1. CDR1 MNHNY and CDR2 SVGAGI come from the germline V gene (reference sequence). V shed 5 bases and J 5 bases; nucleotides not matched to a gene: 7. CDR3 size: 16 residues. The chain's CDR3 is CASSPQGAHNNSPLHF. The CDR3 DNA sequence: TGTGCCAGCAGTCCACAGGGGGCGCATAATAATTCACCCCTCCACTTT.

This chain uses TRBV19 with TRBJ2-7, with TRBD2 matching over 9 bases. The CDR3 is made up of 15 amino acids. V shed 3 bases and J 2 bases; nucleotides not matched to a gene: 5. The germline V gene encodes CDR1 LNHDA and CDR2 SQIVND (reference sequence). This chain's CDR3 is CASSIQASGAYEQYF. DNA for the CDR3: TGTGCCAGTAGTATCCAGGCTAGCGGGGCCTACGAGCAGTACTTC. Complete variable domain (other parts from reference TRBV19 and TRBJ2-7): DGGITQSPKYLFRKEGQNVTLSCEQNLNHDAMYWYRQDPGQGLRLIYYSQIVNDFQKGDIAEGYSVSREKKESFPLTVTSAQKNPTAFYLCASSIQASGAYEQYFGPGTRLTVT.